The text below deals with one T cell receptor beta chain. The sample originates from a study of CD8 T cells in Susac syndrome. TEMRA cells were enriched by FACS, and CD4+ and CD8+ T cells were negatively isolated. The RNA, about 0.45 to 1 ug, was put through reverse transcription using random hexamers. Amplification of TCR beta CDR3 spanned 54 Vbeta and 13 Jbeta via immunoSEQ multiplex PCR. Each CDR3 protein gets one entry after TCRdb re-called the immunoSEQ multiplex PCR reads with MiXCR. The data hold fewer than 250,000 distinct CDR3 sequences, with over 85% observed a single time. J gave up 4 bases and V 7 bases, and 7 bases lay outside the gene matches. Germline values: CDR1 MNHEY, CDR2 SVGEGT. The CDR3 runs 14 residues.

The rearrangement links TRBV6-2 or TRBV6-3 to TRBJ2-1, with TRBD2 matching 7 bases. Sequencing was performed on CD4+ T cells from PBMCs. This TCR came from a human donor in good health. Here the CDR3 DNA reads TGTGCCAGCACCTTCTCCGGGGGGTACAATGAGCAGTTCTTC. Translation: CASTFSGGYNEQFF.